This T cell receptor beta chain was sequenced in a study of blood T cells in healthy people across ages. Overall study: Template switching picked up about one barcoded beta molecule for each two T cells.

Healthy Caucasian individuals from Russia aged roughly 6 to 90 were enrolled as donors. Whenever a sample was processed, at least 7 million PBMCs were isolated. The extraction recovered at least 6 micrograms of total RNA per sample. PCR was performed a second time for about 7 to 12 cycles using a sample-barcoded 5' primer and a J-beta primer mix. TCRdb reanalysed the 5' RACE reads using MiXCR and keeps one entry per CDR3 protein. The profile shows about 1.7 million distinct CDR3 sequences, under 30% of them singletons. Sequenced input: blood. This receptor was obtained from a woman aged 30 to 39 in good health.

CDR3 loop: CASQIATRVNQPQHF. The CDR3 bases are TGCGCCAGCCAAATTGCGACAAGGGTCAATCAGCCCCAGCATTTT. The chain uses TRBV4-1 and TRBJ1-5; D ambiguous. Per germline, CDR1 MGHRA and CDR2 YSYEKL. The CDR3 length is 15 residues. V was cut by 8 bases and J by 3 bases, with 17 bases left in between.